This TCR beta chain was documented in a study of T cell responses to AZD1222 COVID-19 vaccine (dated by TCRdb to the early 2020s). About the full investigation: AZD1222 recipients with second doses at about 4 weeks or about 12 weeks were pooled, because spike-specific TCR depth and breadth did not differ between schedules. TCR sequencing was performed for roughly 240 trial participants, of whom about 210 were given two doses of AZD1222 and around 26 were given two doses of MenACWY control vaccine. Trial participants were enrolled into age subgroups of 18-55, 56-69 and 70-plus years, which contained approximately 150, 30 and 60 TCR-sequenced participants, respectively. The investigation overall reported the following: The 56-69-year group was small, and its depth increase did not reach significance, likely because of low power. Because no samples from the day 14 peak response were available, repertoires could be characterized only after the peak T cell response. The vaccine-associated CD4 TCRs covered the entire spike protein, and the dominant responses fell in regions 160-218 and 743-854. After two AZD1222 doses, both the breadth and the depth of spike-specific TCRs were significantly higher than at day 0 and than in MenACWY recipients. Only six AZD1222 recipients were SARS-CoV-2 seropositive at baseline, limiting conclusions about previously exposed vaccinees. Epitopes outside the regions mutated in the B.1.351 and B.1.1.7 variants were reportedly recognized by nearly half of the unique spike-specific TCRs. Participants were mostly white British and included more females than males, and it was suggested by the authors that clonal diversity may have been underestimated.

According to the study, the label for this sample's time point signals: baseline before first vaccination. Vaccinee samples came from UK trials COV001 and COV002, including a single-blind randomized controlled phase 2/3 trial of AZD1222 (ChAdOx1 nCoV-19) in healthy adults. Trial participant PBMC samples were collected at day 0 and day 28 after the second dose for TCRbeta chain sequencing. This clone has only one observation. The clone's antigen remains unknown. One base away there is no much larger clone; base qualities are not given. The junction shows trimming of 0 bases on V and 8 bases on J, plus 14 bases between the germline ends. Its CDR3 holds 14 amino acids, cysteine through phenylalanine. Kept here is only the CDR3 DNA, which spans 42 bases and is read in frame from base 1. Looking up the germline V gene yields CDR1 SGHRS and CDR2 YFSETQ. The CDR3 regions of human TCRbeta chains were analyzed by immunosequencing. In the source study's methods: TCRs in the repertoires were matched against a reference library of SARS-CoV-2-specific TCRs that had been generated with the MIRA antigen-specificity platform. Breadth meant the fraction of unique TCRs that were SARS-CoV-2-associated, whereas depth meant the fraction of total T cells that were SARS-CoV-2-associated. Using the MIRA data, each spike-specific TCR was assigned both to the spike region to which the TCR was reactive and to a CD4 or CD8 class. Log10-transformed breadth and depth values were compared by one-way ANOVA with Sidak's multiple comparisons tests. The clones in this table, taken by TCRdb from immuneACCESS, are in-frame only. Not every clone is retained; where verified, under half of the shortfall comes from an unresolved V gene, and the cause of the rest is unknown. Clone size and the V and J calls come from that table; the DNA yielded D and trimming. Present in this sample are 150,000 to 200,000 clones, roughly 93% of which were seen just once. Together, the top ten hold 3% to 5% of the sample.

The sequenced sample was peripheral blood, obtained on day 0 of AZD1222 vaccination. The chain is made from TRBV5-1 and TRBJ1-2; confidence is insufficient to name the D gene. This sequence originates from an adult in good health. For the CDR3, the sequence is CASSLDGLPIGYTF. The DNA is TGCGCCAGCAGCTTGGATGGACTGCCAATCGGCTACACCTTC. Reference TRBV5-1 and TRBJ1-2 proteins supply the regions before and after the CDR3; the full variable domain is: KAGVTQTPRYLIKTRGQQVTLSCSPISGHRSVSWYQQTPGQGLQFLFEYFSETQRNKGNFPGRFSGRQFSNSRSEMNVSTLELGDSALYLCASSLDGLPIGYTFGSGTRLTVV.